The rows below give T cell receptor beta chains drawn from one sample of a study of blood T cell repertoires in COVID-19. Sequencing was performed with immunoSEQ multiplex PCR; in TCRdb, only in-frame clones are kept and a portion is missing. The sample consists of about 160,000 clones, around three quarters of them appearing once. The sample was peripheral blood. The source of these receptors is a man aged 55 to 70 with acute or convalescent COVID-19. Each CDR3 is given with its conserved first and last residue. Fields, in order: V gene, J gene, CDR3 protein.

v_gene: TRBV25-1
j_gene: TRBJ1-6
CDR3aa: CASSEYTGTSSPLHF

v_gene: TRBV2
j_gene: TRBJ1-1
CDR3aa: CASSDAGRNTEAFF

v_gene: TRBV12-3/TRBV12-4
j_gene: TRBJ2-2
CDR3aa: CASSQTGTGELFF

v_gene: TRBV7-3
j_gene: TRBJ2-1
CDR3aa: CASSPGTGINEQFF

v_gene: TRBV5-1
j_gene: TRBJ2-6
CDR3aa: CASSLGGGLDGANVLTF

v_gene: TRBV30
j_gene: TRBJ1-1
CDR3aa: CAWSGAGGEAFF

v_gene: TRBV2
j_gene: TRBJ1-1
CDR3aa: CASSDPSKQGADEAFF

v_gene: TRBV10-3
j_gene: TRBJ1-2
CDR3aa: CAISVTGVYYGYTF

v_gene: TRBV10-2
j_gene: TRBJ2-3
CDR3aa: CASSRTDDTQYF

v_gene: TRBV19
j_gene: TRBJ2-6
CDR3aa: CASSTNRGTSGANVLTF

v_gene: TRBV30
j_gene: TRBJ2-7
CDR3aa: CAWTGGTHEQYF

v_gene: TRBV9
j_gene: TRBJ1-2
CDR3aa: CASSVDGEDYGYTF

v_gene: TRBV18
j_gene: TRBJ1-5
CDR3aa: CASSPGQGAFQPQHF

v_gene: TRBV29-1
j_gene: TRBJ2-2
CDR3aa: CSGGQGANTGELFF

v_gene: TRBV11-3
j_gene: TRBJ2-7
CDR3aa: CASSTRGDSTEQYF

v_gene: TRBV29-1
j_gene: TRBJ2-1
CDR3aa: CSVLGTSGAHNEQFF

v_gene: TRBV27
j_gene: TRBJ2-5
CDR3aa: CASSSMGTGEETQYF

v_gene: TRBV4-1
j_gene: TRBJ1-1
CDR3aa: CASSQGQVDKAFF

v_gene: TRBV30
j_gene: TRBJ1-2
CDR3aa: CARRAGTKGRGGYTF

v_gene: TRBV9
j_gene: TRBJ1-2
CDR3aa: CASSVGGEGFYGYTF

v_gene: TRBV5-5
j_gene: TRBJ2-4
CDR3aa: CASSLMSVLAKNIQYF

v_gene: TRBV7-3
j_gene: TRBJ2-7
CDR3aa: CASSPVSGGEQYF

v_gene: TRBV6-6
j_gene: TRBJ2-3
CDR3aa: CASSSQLARSTDTQYF

v_gene: TRBV6-2/TRBV6-3
j_gene: TRBJ1-2
CDR3aa: CASSQGTGYGYTF

v_gene: TRBV6-6
j_gene: TRBJ2-1
CDR3aa: CASSYSGGVGNEQFF

v_gene: TRBV9
j_gene: TRBJ2-1
CDR3aa: CASSVVTSGNEQFF

v_gene: TRBV14
j_gene: TRBJ1-6
CDR3aa: CASSPIRFSWGLGLPYNSPLHF

v_gene: TRBV5-1
j_gene: TRBJ2-1
CDR3aa: CASSPKADRGSYNEQFF

v_gene: TRBV9
j_gene: TRBJ2-5
CDR3aa: CASSTSGVSSETQYF

v_gene: TRBV19
j_gene: TRBJ2-3
CDR3aa: CASSMTGSTDTQYF

v_gene: TRBV9
j_gene: TRBJ2-7
CDR3aa: CASSVRGDSYEQYF

v_gene: TRBV7-2
j_gene: TRBJ1-1
CDR3aa: CASSLDAGGLNTEAFF

v_gene: TRBV3-1/TRBV3-2
j_gene: TRBJ1-2
CDR3aa: CASSPRDTNYGYTF

v_gene: TRBV5-1
j_gene: TRBJ2-1
CDR3aa: CASSLTGARASYNEQFF

v_gene: TRBV2
j_gene: TRBJ1-4
CDR3aa: CASGTAGGRGEKLFF

v_gene: TRBV11-2
j_gene: TRBJ1-3
CDR3aa: CASSLFQSRGAHGNTIYF

v_gene: TRBV6-5
j_gene: TRBJ1-2
CDR3aa: CASSLRDPRYTF